The clone carrying this T cell receptor (beta chain) was picked up a small number of times. The antigen remains undetermined. This sample was taken from a study of early T cells in non-severe SARS-CoV-2 infection. The study, taken as a whole, reports: Missing private and CD4 specificities, VDJdb matching favored anti-spike CD8 responses.

Germline V gives CDR1 KGHDR, CDR2 SFDVKD. The V gene lost 3 bases and the J gene lost 1 base, with 10 bases spanning the gap. CDR3 length: 15 residues. Unique molecular identifiers were affixed to single, distinct cDNA molecules. TCRdb analysed the 5' RACE reads with MiXCR anew, one entry per CDR3 protein. The top ten clones hold 6.8% of a sample with about 60,000 distinct CDR3 sequences, around 5.6% of them seen once. The clonotype comes from an adult who was a healthcare worker with PCR-confirmed SARS-CoV-2 infection or an uninfected control (not recorded which). The chain uses TRBV24-1 and TRBJ2-3; D not certain. Sequenced material: whole blood. The CDR3 region has the DNA TGTGCCACCAGTGATCGTGCCGCGGGCACAGATACGCAGTATTTT. The encoded protein is CATSDRAAGTDTQYF.